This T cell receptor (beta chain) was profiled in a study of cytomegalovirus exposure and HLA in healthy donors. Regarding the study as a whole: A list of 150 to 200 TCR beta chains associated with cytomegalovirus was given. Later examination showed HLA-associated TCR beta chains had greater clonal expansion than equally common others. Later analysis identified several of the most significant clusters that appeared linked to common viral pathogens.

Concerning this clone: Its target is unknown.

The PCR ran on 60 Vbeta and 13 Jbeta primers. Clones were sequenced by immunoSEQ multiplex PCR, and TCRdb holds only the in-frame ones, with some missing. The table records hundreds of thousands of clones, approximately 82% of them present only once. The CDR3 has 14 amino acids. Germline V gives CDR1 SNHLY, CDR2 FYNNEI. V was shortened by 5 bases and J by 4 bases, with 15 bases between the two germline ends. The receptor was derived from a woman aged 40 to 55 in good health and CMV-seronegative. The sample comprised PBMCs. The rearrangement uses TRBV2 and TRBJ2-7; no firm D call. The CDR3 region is CASSQPSFQYEQYF. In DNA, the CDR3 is TGTGCCAGCAGTCAACCTAGTTTCCAATACGAGCAGTACTTC.